The 5 T cell receptor beta chains below were found in one sample sequenced in a study of blood T cell repertoires in COVID-19. The protocol was immunoSEQ multiplex PCR, while the TCRdb copy is restricted to in-frame clones and leaves out a portion. The data hold some 110,000 clones, with about 86% observed a single time. What was sequenced was peripheral blood. These receptors were collected from a man older than 75 with acute or convalescent COVID-19.

J is TRBJ1-3 and V is TRBV7-3; D gene ambiguous. In germline, CDR1 is SGHTA, CDR2 FQGTGA. The CDR3 runs 13 residues. V was shortened by 5 bases and J by 4 bases, with 9 bases between the two germline ends. The CDR3 DNA reads as TGTGCCAGCAGCCGAACACAGGGAAACACCATATATTTT. Residues: CASSRTQGNTIYF. The full variable domain, rest sourced from reference TRBV7-3 and TRBJ1-3, is GAGVSQTPSNKVTEKGKYVELRCDPISGHTALYWYRQSLGQGPEFLIYFQGTGAADDSGLPNDRFFAVRPEGSVSTLKIQRTERGDSAVYLCASSRTQGNTIYFGEGSWLTVV.

The rearrangement joins TRBV6-6 to TRBJ1-2; 10 bases fit TRBD1. The CDR3 loop spans 14 amino acids. Trimming at V came to 6 bases and at J to 5 bases, leaving 6 bases not matched to a gene. Germline lookup yields CDR1 MNHNY and CDR2 SVGAGI (reference sequence). CDR3 loop: CASRSPGQGYGYTF. DNA of the CDR3: TGTGCCAGCAGATCACCGGGACAGGGGTATGGCTACACCTTC.

V usage is TRBV7-9 and J usage is TRBJ1-6; 8 bases are a match to TRBD1. Looked up from germline, CDR1 is SEHNR and CDR2 is FQNEAQ (reference sequence). V was pared by 4 bases and J by 7 bases, with 6 bases of the junction left unmatched. The CDR3 consists of 15 residues. The CDR3 DNA sequence: TGTGCCAGCAGCTCTCAGGGGGCCGGGAATTCACCCCTCCACTTT. It encodes CASSSQGAGNSPLHF.

The chain combines TRBV27 with TRBJ2-2; 9 nucleotides match TRBD2. V trimming: 5 bases; J trimming: 2 bases; junction bases outside the gene matches: 6. From germline, CDR1 is MNHEY and CDR2 SMNVEV (reference sequence). The CDR3 runs 16 residues. As DNA, the CDR3 is TGTGCCAGCAGTCTCCGACTAGCGGTTAACACCGGGGAGCTGTTTTTT. This translates into CASSLRLAVNTGELFF.

The gene calls are TRBV28 and TRBJ2-1, with 10 bases fitting TRBD2. Trimming cost V 3 bases and J 5 bases; bases outside gene matches: 4. Germline V gives CDR1 MDHEN, CDR2 SYDVKM. The CDR3 length is 15 residues. The CDR3 spells CASSFFSGRHNEQFF. The DNA of the CDR3 is TGTGCCAGCAGTTTTTTTAGCGGGAGGCACAATGAGCAGTTCTTC.